The entry that follows covers one TCR beta chain sequence. The antigen it binds to is not known. Base qualities are not provided; no much larger clone lies one nucleotide away. This sample is drawn from a study of control samples from healthy donors and cancer patients (dated by TCRdb to the early 2020s). The library was made by the immunoSEQ multiplex PCR assay. The table was pulled from immuneACCESS by TCRdb, which kept in-frame rearrangements only. Such tables lose some clones; where checked, under half of the loss comes from unresolved V genes, and the rest has no known cause. The sample profile shows about 180,000 clones; about 90% of them were found once. The top ten hold around 1.5% of the sample. Spanning cysteine to phenylalanine, the CDR3 consists of 15 amino acids. Only the CDR3 part of the read is kept: 45 bases, read in frame from the first base. V sheds 10 bases and J sheds 2 bases, leaving 18 bases between their ends. In the germline V gene, CDR1 corresponds to SGHVS and CDR2 to FQNEAQ.

The rearranged chain carries TRBV7-8 and TRBJ2-1; possibly the D gene is TRBD2, per 6 matching bases. The sample consisted of blood. The sequence was obtained from a woman between 45 and 60 years old in good health. The DNA sequence follows: TGTGCCATCACTGTCCAGGGACTGCCCTACAATGAGCAGTTCTTC. It codes for CAITVQGLPYNEQFF.